This is a list of T cell receptor beta chains from one sample in a study of cytomegalovirus exposure and HLA in healthy donors. Profiled with immunoSEQ multiplex PCR; TCRdb holds only in-frame clones, not every one. Of approximately 150,000 clones in the sample, 60% to 80% are singletons; the top ten hold around 13%. The sequenced sample consisted of PBMCs. The receptor source for this set is a woman aged 50 to 60 in good health and CMV-seropositive. Both conserved end residues are part of each CDR3. Each record gives: clone size, V gene, J gene, CDR3 protein. Size is omitted from some rows. Given values are once, few, many or a class for expanded clones.

-	TRBV4-1	TRBJ1-2	CASSQVGVGAGYGYTF
-	TRBV4-1	TRBJ2-3	CASSQAGDRGPTDTQYF
-	TRBV19	TRBJ2-1	CASSMVQAWNEQFF
once	TRBV7-3	TRBJ2-1	CASSLVDRGPYNEQFF
-	TRBV7-9	TRBJ1-1	CASSPRSGTGKSFF
-	TRBV5-1	TRBJ2-2	CASSLAMGGTGELFF
-	TRBV5-5	TRBJ1-6	CASSSGDRSSPLHF
-	TRBV30	TRBJ2-3	CAWSVGTSGDTDTQYF
-	TRBV19	TRBJ2-1	CASRLAGEYNEQFF
-	TRBV18	TRBJ2-3	CASSPSRGAGEYTQYF
-	TRBV6-1	TRBJ1-2	CASSERGNYGYTF
-	TRBV2	TRBJ2-4	CASSGLAGNIQYF
-	TRBV27	TRBJ1-5	CASSLYPSGQGATEPQHF
-	TRBV28	TRBJ2-7	CASSFHRKLHEQYF
-	TRBV11-1	TRBJ2-5	CASSPGQQETQYF
-	TRBV6-1	TRBJ2-1	CASSELADEQFF
once	TRBV10-2	TRBJ2-7	CASIGETGQAYEQYF
-	TRBV5-1	TRBJ1-4	CASSLAQGNEKLFF
-	TRBV27	TRBJ1-2	CASSFRRDVGGYTF
-	TRBV6-5	TRBJ2-7	CASSSRPGQSYEQYF
-	TRBV10-2	TRBJ2-5	CASSPTGGRETQYF
-	TRBV4-2	TRBJ1-5	CASSQEAGQGPKYGNQPQHF
once	TRBV30	TRBJ2-3	CAWSVHAGTGADTQYF
-	TRBV6-5	TRBJ1-5	CASSTGQGSNQPQHF
-	TRBV6-5	TRBJ1-2	CASRPPGGNGGYTF
few	TRBV29-1	TRBJ2-4	CSVLTTGRNIQYF
-	TRBV19	TRBJ2-7	CASSIAPSSYEQYF
-	TRBV7-6	TRBJ2-7	CASSLGSWRDLYEQYF
-	TRBV6-1	TRBJ1-5	CASSLQQGEVQPQHF
-	TRBV30	TRBJ1-5	CAWSVRGDQPQHF
-	TRBV6-5	TRBJ1-2	CASSAPGVGYTF
-	TRBV6-1	TRBJ1-5	CASTLGQAGQPQHF
-	TRBV6-1	TRBJ2-3	CASSEQMGGGDTQYF
-	TRBV5-1	TRBJ2-7	CASSLWTSGGPGSYEQYF
-	TRBV19	TRBJ1-6	CASSLGGPPLHF
-	TRBV2	TRBJ1-5	CASRSGGVSNQPQHF
-	TRBV7-2	TRBJ1-1	CASSLALGGSTEAFF
-	TRBV6-5	TRBJ1-1	CASSPKGNRRTEAFF
-	TRBV5-1	TRBJ1-6	CANPGEIDSPLHF
few	TRBV30	TRBJ2-7	CAWSVRYEQYF
-	TRBV7-7	TRBJ2-1	CASTLPPKSGGAYNEQFF
-	TRBV13	TRBJ1-2	CASSERLEDRDGYTF
-	TRBV5-1	TRBJ2-3	CASSPRDRRTDTQYF
-	TRBV5-4	TRBJ1-1	CASSSQGMNTEAFF
-	TRBV11-3	TRBJ2-1	CASSLGRGGSEQFF
-	TRBV18	TRBJ1-4	CASSATTGGEEKLFF
once	TRBV6-1	TRBJ1-1	CASSDPIPVFF
-	TRBV9	TRBJ1-1	CASSPRQGATEAFF
-	TRBV5-1	TRBJ2-5	CASSLQGQETQYF
-	TRBV6-5	TRBJ2-7	CASSPDRGTTYEQYF
-	TRBV30	TRBJ1-4	CAWSVPAGARATNEKLFF
-	TRBV7-2	TRBJ2-3	CASSALLAGEHTDTQYF
-	TRBV5-4	TRBJ2-5	CASSLDTSYQETQYF
-	TRBV4-2	TRBJ1-2	CASSQGTGGYGYTF
-	TRBV11-2	TRBJ2-1	CASSFTRGSSYNEQFF